These T cell receptor beta chains were read from a single sample in a study of cytomegalovirus exposure and HLA in healthy donors. Profiled with immunoSEQ multiplex PCR; TCRdb holds only in-frame clones, not every one. The profile shows approximately 210,000 clones, around 75% of them singletons. Source material: PBMCs. These TCRs come from a woman aged 50 to 60 in good health and CMV-seronegative. CDR3s include the opening cysteine and the closing phenylalanine or tryptophan. The D gene is left open where the match is weak. Clone size, where shown, is once, few, many, or a class for clones that have expanded.

J: TRBJ2-3; size: NA; D: TRBD2; V: TRBV23-1; DNA: TGCGCCAGCAGTCCAGGACTAGCGGGAAGGATTAGCACAGATACGCAGTATTTT; CDR3: CASSPGLAGRISTDTQYF
J: TRBJ1-5; size: NA; D: TRBD1; V: TRBV19; DNA: TGTGCCAGTACCCCGACAGGGGTTGATTTTTCGAGCAATCAGCCCCAGCATTTT; CDR3: CASTPTGVDFSSNQPQHF
J: TRBJ1-2; size: NA; D: NA; V: TRBV6-5; DNA: TGTGCCAGCAGTCCCGTCCCTCGGGGTGGCTACACCTTC; CDR3: CASSPVPRGGYTF
J: TRBJ1-2; size: once; D: TRBD1; V: TRBV2; DNA: TGTGCCAGCAGGGGGGGGACAGGGAGTTCTAACTATGGCTACACCTTC; CDR3: CASRGGTGSSNYGYTF
J: TRBJ1-4; size: few; D: NA; V: TRBV28; DNA: TGTGCCAGTGGATCAGGGGCAATGGTTAATGAAAAACTGTTTTTT; CDR3: CASGSGAMVNEKLFF
J: TRBJ2-7; size: NA; D: TRBD2; V: TRBV5-1; DNA: TGCGCCAGCAGCTTCGGGACTACCTACGAGCAGTACTTC; CDR3: CASSFGTTYEQYF
J: TRBJ1-3; size: NA; D: TRBD1; V: TRBV5-1; DNA: TGCGCCAGCAGGCGTACAGGGGCAGGAAACACCATATATTTT; CDR3: CASRRTGAGNTIYF
J: TRBJ1-5; size: NA; D: NA; V: TRBV20-1; DNA: TGCAGTGCTAGAGTACGTCAGTTACAGCATTTT; CDR3: CSARVRQLQHF
J: TRBJ1-4; size: NA; D: NA; V: TRBV4-1; DNA: TGCGCCAGCAGCCGCTTAGAAAGGGAGGCTAATGAAAAACTGTTTTTT; CDR3: CASSRLEREANEKLFF
J: TRBJ2-1; size: NA; D: NA; V: TRBV7-2; DNA: TGTGCCAGCAGCTTCATTCAGGGTCGGCAGTTCTTC; CDR3: CASSFIQGRQFF